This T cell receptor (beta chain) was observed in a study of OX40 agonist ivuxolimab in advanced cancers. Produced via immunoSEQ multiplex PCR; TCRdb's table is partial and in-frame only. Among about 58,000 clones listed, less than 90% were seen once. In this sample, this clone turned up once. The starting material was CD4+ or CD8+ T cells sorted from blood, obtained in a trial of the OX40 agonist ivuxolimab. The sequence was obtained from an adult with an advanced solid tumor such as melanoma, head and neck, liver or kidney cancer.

CDR3 in DNA: TGTGCCTGGACTAGGACTCGTTCCGGTGAGCAGTTCTTC. This translates into CAWTRTRSGEQFF. The chain recombines TRBV30 with TRBJ2-1; TRBD2 is a possible D gene (5 bases). The CDR3 covers 13 residues. The V end lost 4 bases, the J end lost 9 bases, and 16 bases lay between the germline ends. Germline V gene data show CDR1 as GTSNPN and CDR2 as SVGIG (reference sequence).